The 30 T cell receptor beta chains given below trace back to one sample, sequenced in a study of blood T cell repertoires in COVID-19. Some clones are missing from TCRdb's copy, which holds only in-frame ones; the method was immunoSEQ multiplex PCR. This repertoire shows 95,000 to 150,000 clones, about 88% found once; its top ten account for roughly 1.2%. Sequencing was done on a sample of peripheral blood. These receptors originate from a woman at least 80 years old with acute or convalescent COVID-19.

The rearrangement joins TRBV10-2 to TRBJ2-3, with D maybe TRBD2 (6 bases). Per germline, CDR1 WSHSY and CDR2 SAAADI. The CDR3 loop spans 17 amino acids. V lost 0 bases to trimming and J lost 4 bases, with 17 bases between them. The CDR3 protein is CASSESGSGVSSDTQYF. The CDR3 coding sequence is TGCGCCAGCAGTGAGTCGGGATCGGGAGTATCGTCAGATACGCAGTATTTT.

This chain uses TRBV11-2 with TRBJ2-1, with 13 nucleotides matching TRBD2. V lost 5 bases and J lost 8; bases outside the gene matches: 9. CDR3 length: 16 residues. Germline V gives CDR1 SGHAT, CDR2 FQNNGV. Written as DNA, the CDR3 is TGTGCCAGCAGCCCACGGACTAGCGGGAGTGGCGATGAGCAGTTCTTC. This gives the protein CASSPRTSGSGDEQFF.

The chain carries TRBV28 and TRBJ2-1, with D uncertain. In germline, CDR1 is MDHEN, CDR2 SYDVKM. The CDR3 sequence is 11 residues long. V was pared by 7 bases and J by 4 bases, with 5 bases between. In DNA, the CDR3 is TGTGCCAGCACCCCTTACAATGAGCAGTTCTTC. This codes for CASTPYNEQFF.

This clone was seen only once. Within the sample, other DNA sequences also encode this same CDR3. V gene TRBV13 combines with J gene TRBJ1-1; TRBD1 aligns across 9 bases. The CDR3 is made up of 14 amino acids. The V gene's germline CDR1 is PRHDT and CDR2 FYEKMQ (reference sequence). V was clipped by 3 bases and J by 1 base; unmatched bases: 0. The CDR3 reads CASSLDRGNTEAFF. The DNA of the CDR3 is TGTGCCAGCAGCTTGGACAGGGGGAACACTGAAGCTTTCTTT.

The chain couples TRBV25-1 to TRBJ1-3, with a possible D match to TRBD1 (5 bases). Germline CDR1 and CDR2: MGHDK and SYGVNS. V lost 8 bases and J 0 bases, leaving 8 bases between the germline ends. This CDR3 region has 13 residues. CDR3: CASDSRSGNTIYF. The CDR3 region has the DNA TGTGCCAGCGACAGCCGCTCTGGAAACACCATATATTTT. Full variable domain (missing parts from reference TRBV25-1 and TRBJ1-3): EADIYQTPRYLVIGTGKKITLECSQTMGHDKMYWYQQDPGMELHLIHYSYGVNSTEKGDLSSESTVSRIRTEHFPLTLESARPSHTSQYLCASDSRSGNTIYFGEGSWLTVV.

The chain employs TRBV5-6 and TRBJ1-5; D is uncertain. CDR3 length: 16 amino acids. CDR1 is SGHDT, CDR2 YYEEEE, per germline. The germline V and J ends were trimmed by 4 bases and 0 bases, with 14 bases remaining between them. DNA for the CDR3: TGTGCCAGCAGCCCTTCCGGAGGGAATAGCAATCAGCCCCAGCATTTT. Its translation is CASSPSGGNSNQPQHF.

As to this clone: The sample has other DNA sequences that encode this CDR3 too. This chain uses TRBV3-1 (or the pseudogene TRBV3-2) with TRBJ2-6; 10 bases are shared with TRBD1. The germline CDR1 and CDR2 sequences are LGHDT and YNNKEL (reference sequence). The CDR3 is 17 amino acids. After removal of 2 bases from V and 4 bases from J, the junction contained 5 bases not matched to a gene. The CDR3 region is CASSQPGQGSGANVLTF. As DNA, the CDR3 is TGTGCCAGCAGCCAACCGGGACAGGGGTCCGGGGCCAACGTCCTGACTTTC.

The genes are TRBV11-1 and TRBJ2-1, with TRBD2 identical over 8 bases. The CDR3 extends over 14 amino acids. CDR1 and CDR2 from the germline V gene are SGHAT and FQDESV (reference sequence). Losses at the gene ends were 3 bases for V and 6 bases for J; bases not matched to a gene: 4. The CDR3 region has the DNA TGTGCCAGCAGCTTCAGCGGGAGAGGCAATGAGCAGTTCTTC. Protein: CASSFSGRGNEQFF.

The V call is TRBV5-4, the J call TRBJ2-5; 12 positions agree with TRBD2. Germline trimming cut 0 bases from V and 4 bases from J; bases unmatched to any gene: 4. This CDR3 has 16 amino acids. Germline-derived CDR1 and CDR2 are SGHNT and YYREEE (reference sequence). CDR3 region: CASSLGLAGVRETQYF. Written as DNA, the CDR3 is TGTGCCAGCAGCTTGGGACTAGCGGGGGTACGAGAGACCCAGTACTTC.

This chain links TRBV11-2 with TRBJ2-1, with 8 positions matching TRBD2. V dropped 1 base and J dropped 8; count of bases not matched to a gene: 7. The CDR3 consists of 15 residues. Germline V gene lookup returns CDR1 SGHAT and CDR2 FQNNGV. CDR3: CASSLVAGSIDEQFF. The CDR3 bases are TGTGCCAGCAGCTTAGTAGCGGGATCCATCGATGAGCAGTTCTTC. Full variable domain (rest looked up from reference TRBV11-2 and TRBJ2-1): EAGVAQSPRYKIIEKRQSVAFWCNPISGHATLYWYQQILGQGPKLLIQFQNNGVVDDSQLPKDRFSAERLKGVDSTLKIQPAKLEDSAVYLCASSLVAGSIDEQFFGPGTRLTVL.

V usage is TRBV24-1 and J usage is TRBJ1-5; tentative D call: TRBD1 (5 bases). Trimming stripped 6 bases from V and 5 bases from J, with 10 bases between. Germline V CDR1 and CDR2: KGHDR, SFDVKD. This CDR3 has 13 amino acids. In DNA, the CDR3 is TGTGCCACCAGTCGGGGGGTACATCAGCCCCAGCATTTT. This sequence encodes CATSRGVHQPQHF.

This chain uses TRBV6-2 or TRBV6-3 with TRBJ1-6, with 9 bases identical to TRBD1. V lost 2 bases and J lost 10; bases outside the gene matches: 6. CDR3 length equals 15 residues. Germline lookup yields CDR1 MNHEY and CDR2 SVGEGT. The CDR3 coding sequence is TGTGCCAGCAGTTACACGGGACAGGGAGGATCACCCCTCCACTTT. It encodes CASSYTGQGGSPLHF.

This chain links TRBV2 with TRBJ2-1; 9 positions match TRBD2. Per germline, CDR1 SNHLY and CDR2 FYNNEI. The CDR3 loop spans 15 amino acids. J gave up 6 bases and V 7 bases, and 10 bases lay outside the gene matches. The CDR3 sequence is CASNSWRGGGNEQFF. The CDR3 region has the DNA TGTGCCAGCAACTCTTGGCGGGGGGGCGGCAATGAGCAGTTCTTC.

V usage is TRBV5-4 and J usage is TRBJ2-1; TRBD1 matches 9 bases. J lost 8 bases, V lost 4 bases, and 7 bases had no gene match. CDR1 SGHNT and CDR2 YYREEE come from the germline V gene (reference sequence). This CDR3 has 14 residues. Here the CDR3 DNA reads TGTGCCAGCAGCCTCGGGACAGGGAACTATGAGCAGTTCTTC. Protein product: CASSLGTGNYEQFF.

This clone was counted a few times. This rearrangement joins TRBV28 to TRBJ2-7, with a possible D match to TRBD2 (5 bases). CDR3 length equals 13 residues. Germline CDR1 MDHEN, CDR2 SYDVKM. V lost 6 bases and J 0 bases, leaving 9 bases between the germline ends. The CDR3 region is CASRRSVSYEQYF. DNA for the CDR3: TGTGCCAGCAGACGTAGCGTCTCCTACGAGCAGTACTTC.

A word on this clone: A read error may account for a junction end that differs from germline. The J gene is TRBJ2-5, the V gene TRBV3-1 (or the pseudogene TRBV3-2); 10 bases fit TRBD1. The CDR3 contains 11 residues. The germline V gene has CDR1 LGHDT and CDR2 YNNKEL (reference sequence). CDR3 sequence (DNA): TGTGCCAGCAGCCTCGGACAGGGGGTGAACTTC. Translation gives CASSLGQGVNF.

This sequence joins TRBV6-6 and TRBJ2-1; the match to TRBD2 covers 11 bases. Germline CDR1 reads MNHNY; CDR2 reads SVGAGI (reference sequence). This CDR3 contains 14 residues. The V segment lost 8 bases and the J segment 7 bases; nucleotides outside the gene matches: 7. CDR3: CASARLAGNNEQFF. The CDR3 DNA sequence: TGTGCCAGCGCGAGACTAGCGGGGAATAATGAGCAGTTCTTC.

This chain uses TRBV27 with TRBJ1-1; D is ambiguous. Germline V CDR1 and CDR2: MNHEY, SMNVEV (reference sequence). The V end lost 6 bases, the J end lost 2 bases, and 19 bases lay between the germline ends. The CDR3 has 16 residues. The CDR3 loop is CASRGYSSDRNTEAFF. The CDR3 DNA is TGTGCCAGCAGGGGCTACTCATCAGACCGAAACACTGAAGCTTTCTTT.

This clone has just one count. The genes are TRBV2 and TRBJ1-5; the D is unclear. Per germline, CDR1 SNHLY and CDR2 FYNNEI. The CDR3 has 15 amino acids. The ends were cut back, 4 bases at V and 4 bases at J, with 14 bases in the middle. The CDR3 here is CASSVARGLNQPQHF. The CDR3 DNA sequence: TGTGCCAGCAGTGTTGCCCGAGGGCTTAATCAGCCCCAGCATTTT.

The chain is built from TRBV7-2 and TRBJ2-5; D uncertain. The germline V gene has CDR1 SGHTA and CDR2 FQGNSA. The V end was cut by 5 bases, the J end by 2 bases, with 12 bases between. CDR3 length equals 14 residues. CDR3 nucleotide sequence: TGTGCCAGCAGCCCCGCCAGGTGGCAAGAGACCCAGTACTTC. It translates to CASSPARWQETQYF.

This chain joins TRBV7-2 and TRBJ1-2, with D possibly matching TRBD1 (6 bases). Germline-derived CDR1 and CDR2 are SGHTA and FQGNSA. The CDR3 runs 14 residues. V was clipped by 5 bases and J by 3 bases, with 13 bases between them. The CDR3: CASSPRQVYYGYTF. CDR3 nucleotides: TGTGCCAGCAGCCCCCGACAGGTTTACTATGGCTACACCTTC.

The chain recombines TRBV29-1 with TRBJ1-2, with TRBD1 matching 8 bases. The CDR3 spans 13 residues. V lost 4 bases and J lost 5; bases outside the gene matches: 6. Germline V gene sequence: CDR1 SQVTM, CDR2 ANQGSEA. CDR3 amino acids: CSVVGQGKYGYTF. CDR3 in DNA: TGCAGCGTTGTTGGACAGGGAAAGTATGGCTACACCTTC.

The CDR3 DNA reads TGCGCCAGCAGCTTGAGGAGTAGGCAGGGGGCTGGCTACACCTTC. Protein: CASSLRSRQGAGYTF. This sequence joins TRBV5-1 and TRBJ1-2; 8 bases are a match to TRBD1. The CDR3 length is 15 residues. The germline V gene encodes CDR1 SGHRS and CDR2 YFSETQ. V dropped 1 base and J dropped 7; count of bases not matched to a gene: 9.

This chain links TRBV9 with TRBJ1-2; D might be TRBD1 (6 bases). In germline, CDR1 is SGDLS, CDR2 YYNGEE. V was trimmed by 4 bases and J by 0 bases, leaving 13 bases between them. The CDR3 length is 15 residues. As DNA, the CDR3 is TGTGCCAGCAGCCCAACGGGGACAACTAACTATGGCTACACCTTC. Translating gives CASSPTGTTNYGYTF.

V is TRBV7-9 and J is TRBJ2-1; D is unresolved. V was shortened by 1 base and J by 4 bases, with 8 bases between the two germline ends. Germline V CDR1 and CDR2: SEHNR, FQNEAQ (reference sequence). The CDR3 extends over 14 amino acids. The CDR3 loop reads CASSLVNSYNEQFF. In DNA form, the CDR3 reads TGTGCCAGCAGCTTAGTCAACAGTTACAATGAGCAGTTCTTC.

The chain recombines TRBV19 with TRBJ2-1; 8 bases agree with TRBD2. Germline V gene lookup returns CDR1 LNHDA and CDR2 SQIVND (reference sequence). There are 14 residues in the CDR3. Trimming removed 4 bases from V and 8 bases from J; junction bases left unmatched: 7. The CDR3 here is CASSTGTRRDEQFF. The DNA for the CDR3 is TGTGCCAGTAGTACCGGGACTAGGCGGGATGAGCAGTTCTTC.

The rearrangement uses TRBV3-1 (or the pseudogene TRBV3-2) and TRBJ1-4; TRBD1 is a possible D gene (6 bases). The germline V gene encodes CDR1 LGHDT and CDR2 YNNKEL (reference sequence). The CDR3 has 15 residues. Trimming took 0 bases from V and 8 from J, leaving 13 bases between them. The CDR3, as DNA: TGTGCCAGCAGCCAAGAGGCCAGGGGAGGGGAAAAACTGTTTTTT. This codes for CASSQEARGGEKLFF.

The rearrangement uses TRBV5-4 and TRBJ1-2; 8 bases are shared with TRBD1. The CDR3 length is 14 residues. Looked up from germline, CDR1 is SGHNT and CDR2 is YYREEE (reference sequence). Trimming took 3 bases from V and 4 from J; bases not matched to a gene: 5. The CDR3 sequence is CASSSGTGRYGYTF. The CDR3 region has the DNA TGTGCCAGCAGCTCCGGGACAGGTCGCTATGGCTACACCTTC.

The chain recombines TRBV6-5 with TRBJ1-1, with D perhaps TRBD1 (5 bases). CDR3 size: 12 residues. Trimming removed 6 bases from V and 4 bases from J, with 9 bases in between. Germline V CDR1 and CDR2: MNHEY, SVGAGI. In DNA, the CDR3 is TGTGCCAGCAGCTGGGGGGGCACTGAAGCTTTCTTT. Protein: CASSWGGTEAFF.

The gene calls are TRBV4-2 and TRBJ1-6; tentative D call: TRBD1 (6 bases). The CDR3 sequence is 15 residues long. Looked up from germline, CDR1 is LGHNA and CDR2 is YNFKEQ. Trimming took 0 bases from V and 7 from J, leaving 10 bases between them. The CDR3 DNA follows: TGTGCCAGCAGCCAAGAAACAGGGCGGAATTCACCCCTCCACTTT. Protein: CASSQETGRNSPLHF.